This TCR beta chain was identified during a study of blood T cell repertoires in COVID-19. In the study overall: Some COVID-19 samples were acute and others convalescent; all came from the United States, Italy and Spain. Nucleic acid was either cDNA or gDNA, and it came from T cells, B-cell-depleted T cells, or PBMCs.

This CDR3 contains 17 residues. V lost 0 bases to trimming and J lost 2 bases, with 12 bases between them. Germline lookup yields CDR1 SGHNT and CDR2 YYREEE (reference sequence). How the authors handled the data: Scientists estimated how many nucleated cells there were by amplifying reference gene primers. Some clones are missing from TCRdb's copy, which holds only in-frame ones; the method was immunoSEQ multiplex PCR. The V and J calls and clone size are taken from that table; D and trimming were inferred from the DNA. The sample has about 200,000 clones; just under 80% are singletons. The sequence derives from a woman older than 75 with active or convalescent COVID-19. The chain uses TRBV5-4 and TRBJ2-6; tentatively, D is TRBD1 (5 bases). The source material was peripheral blood. The CDR3 region has the DNA TGTGCCAGCAGCTTGGAACGCCAGGGTACTGGGGCCAACGTCCTGACTTTC. It translates to CASSLERQGTGANVLTF.